These 23 T cell receptor beta chains were sequenced from one sample in a study of neurological immune-mediated disorders. TCRdb analysed the 5' RACE reads with MiXCR anew, one entry per CDR3 protein. This sample yields about 84,000 distinct CDR3 sequences, of which 10% to 13% are seen a single time; about 1.7% belongs to the top ten. Input material: PBMCs. The source is a man aged 35 to 55 in good health.

The V and J genes are TRBV5-6 and TRBJ2-5; 13 bases are shared with TRBD2. V lost 2 bases and J lost 3; bases outside the gene matches: 4. CDR1 is SGHDT, CDR2 YYEEEE, per germline. The CDR3 length is 16 residues. CDR3 in DNA: TGTGCCAGCAGCTTACTAGCGGGGGGGAGAAAAGAGACCCAGTACTTC. This sequence encodes CASSLLAGGRKETQYF. The whole variable domain, filled in from reference TRBV5-6 and TRBJ2-5, reads DAGVTQSPTHLIKTRGQQVTLRCSPKSGHDTVSWYQQALGQGPQFIFQYYEEEERQRGNFPDRFSGHQFPNYSSELNVNALLLGDSALYLCASSLLAGGRKETQYFGPGTRLLVL.

This clonotype was seen a few times. V and J are TRBV12-3 or TRBV12-4 and TRBJ2-5, with 11 bases that match TRBD2. The CDR3 is 14 residues long. V shed 2 bases, J shed 5 bases, and the junction held 1 base outside the gene matches. The DNA of the CDR3 is TGTGCCAGCAGTTTAACTAGCGGGAGTGAGACCCAGTACTTC. It codes for CASSLTSGSETQYF.

This clonotype was recorded a few times. The junction departs from germline at one end; a sequencing error may be responsible. This rearrangement joins TRBV5-1 to TRBJ2-5, with 10 bases identical to TRBD2. The CDR3 is 16 amino acids. Germline V CDR1 and CDR2: SGHRS, YFSETQ. This CDR3 is CASSLGTSGGGETKYF. The DNA of the CDR3 is TGCGCCAGCAGCTTGGGGACTAGCGGAGGGGGAGAGACCAAGTACTTC.

This clonotype has only a few counts. The V and J genes are TRBV27 and TRBJ2-7; D uncertain. Germline CDR1 is MNHEY and CDR2 is SMNVEV (reference sequence). The CDR3 runs 14 residues. V gave up 0 bases and J gave up 0 bases, with 6 bases separating them. This CDR3 is CASSLSLNSYEQYF. DNA of the CDR3: TGTGCCAGCAGTTTATCCCTAAACTCCTACGAGCAGTACTTC.

This clonotype was counted a few times. The chain uses TRBV5-1 and TRBJ2-7, with 11 bases matching TRBD1. Trimming at V came to 2 bases and at J to 1 base, leaving 8 bases not matched to a gene. In germline, CDR1 is SGHRS, CDR2 YFSETQ. CDR3 length: 17 amino acids. CDR3 region: CASSFLGQGDLSYEQYF. The CDR3, as DNA: TGCGCCAGCAGCTTTTTGGGACAGGGGGATCTTTCCTACGAGCAGTACTTC. The variable domain in full, with the rest retrieved from reference TRBV5-1 and TRBJ2-7, is KAGVTQTPRYLIKTRGQQVTLSCSPISGHRSVSWYQQTPGQGLQFLFEYFSETQRNKGNFPGRFSGRQFSNSRSEMNVSTLELGDSALYLCASSFLGQGDLSYEQYFGPGTRLTVT.

This clonotype was recorded many times. The gene calls are TRBV7-3 and TRBJ2-5, with 9 bases aligning to TRBD2. The germline CDR1 and CDR2 sequences are SGHTA and FQGTGA. Trimming took 2 bases from V and 5 from J; bases not matched to a gene: 6. The CDR3 length is 15 residues. CDR3 residues: CASSLAGGPRETQYF. In DNA form, the CDR3 reads TGTGCCAGCAGCTTAGCGGGGGGGCCTCGGGAGACCCAGTACTTC.

The chain carries TRBV25-1 and TRBJ2-2; 10 bases are a match to TRBD1. CDR1 and CDR2 from the germline V gene are MGHDK and SYGVNS. The junction had 6 bases not matched to a gene; V was cut back by 7 bases and J by 7 bases. There are 14 residues in the CDR3. In DNA form, the CDR3 reads TGTGCCAGCAAATGGGACAGGGGAGGCGGGGAGCTGTTTTTT. Protein product: CASKWDRGGGELFF.

There are many counts of this clonotype. V and J are TRBV27 and TRBJ1-2; 8 bases align to TRBD1. The CDR3 loop spans 17 amino acids. Looked up from germline, CDR1 is MNHEY and CDR2 is SMNVEV (reference sequence). Losses at the gene ends were 2 bases for V and 5 bases for J; bases not matched to a gene: 13. The CDR3 protein is CASSLRGGQGLIYGYTF. The CDR3 DNA sequence: TGTGCCAGCAGTTTAAGGGGCGGACAGGGACTCATTTATGGCTACACCTTC.

This clonotype has at least ten counts. The chain employs TRBV3-1 and TRBJ1-3; no definite D call. The V end was cut by 2 bases, the J end by 15 bases, with 23 bases between. The germline V gene has CDR1 LGHDT and CDR2 YNNKEL (reference sequence). The length of the CDR3 is 15 residues. CDR3 nucleotide sequence: TGTGCCAGCAGCCAAAATGGGGTGGAGGACCCCCGCGCATATTTT. This codes for CASSQNGVEDPRAYF.

This clonotype was counted at least ten times. The V call is TRBV5-1, the J call TRBJ2-7, with D maybe TRBD1 (5 bases). Germline V gives CDR1 SGHRS, CDR2 YFSETQ. The germline V and J ends were trimmed by 5 bases and 0 bases, with 18 bases remaining between them. The CDR3 spans 16 residues. In DNA form, the CDR3 reads TGCGCCAGCAGTCCACTTCAAGTTGGGGCCTCCTACGAGCAGTACTTC. This translates into CASSPLQVGASYEQYF.

This clonotype has ten or more counts. This chain uses TRBV5-1 with TRBJ2-3; D not resolved. CDR3 length: 13 amino acids. Trimming pared 0 bases from V and 1 base from J, leaving 3 bases between. Germline V CDR1 and CDR2: SGHRS, YFSETQ. The CDR3 DNA reads TGCGCCAGCAGCTTGGACGGCACAGATACGCAGTATTTT. This sequence encodes CASSLDGTDTQYF.

The table lists this clonotype with many counts. The J gene is TRBJ2-1, the V gene TRBV11-2; D not resolved. CDR1 and CDR2 from the germline V gene are SGHAT and FQNNGV. The CDR3 contains 14 residues. V was clipped by 3 bases and J by 3 bases, with 9 bases between them. The CDR3 protein is CASSFARFYNEQFF. For the CDR3, the DNA is TGTGCCAGCAGCTTCGCCCGGTTCTACAATGAGCAGTTCTTC. The variable domain in full, completed from reference TRBV11-2 and TRBJ2-1, reads EAGVAQSPRYKIIEKRQSVAFWCNPISGHATLYWYQQILGQGPKLLIQFQNNGVVDDSQLPKDRFSAERLKGVDSTLKIQPAKLEDSAVYLCASSFARFYNEQFFGPGTRLTVL.

In this sample, this clonotype turned up many times. The V and J genes are TRBV7-3 and TRBJ2-1; the D gene is possibly TRBD1 (5 bases). The germline V gene has CDR1 SGHTA and CDR2 FQGTGA. CDR3 length equals 13 residues. Trimming cost V 5 bases and J 5 bases, with 10 bases left between them. The CDR3 spells CASSTPTDNEQFF. The CDR3 bases are TGTGCCAGCAGCACCCCGACAGACAATGAGCAGTTCTTC.

This clonotype was recorded many times. The chain joins TRBV12-3 or TRBV12-4 to TRBJ1-1; 9 bases align to TRBD1. The CDR3 runs to 15 residues. After removal of 6 bases from V and 5 bases from J, the junction contained 10 bases not matched to a gene. The CDR3 DNA reads as TGTGCCAGCAGGTCCTTTGGACAGGGGAGTACTGAAGCTTTCTTT. It yields the protein CASRSFGQGSTEAFF.

Ten or more counts support this clonotype. As DNA, the CDR3 is TGCAGTGCTCCATCGACTAGCGGGGGGGCGAAAGATACGCAGTATTTT. Its protein is CSAPSTSGGAKDTQYF. The chain employs TRBV20-1 and TRBJ2-3; the match to TRBD2 covers 14 bases. The CDR3 length is 16 residues. CDR1 is DFQATT, CDR2 SNEGSKA, per germline (reference sequence). With 5 bases clipped from V and 5 bases from J, the junction kept 9 bases outside the gene matches.

This clonotype was counted many times. The chain has TRBV12-3 or TRBV12-4 and TRBJ2-6; D uncertain. V gave up 3 bases and J gave up 0 bases, with 6 bases separating them. The CDR3 contains 15 residues. In nucleotides, the CDR3 is TGTGCCAGCAGTTTCATGCCCTCTGGGGCCAACGTCCTGACTTTC. It translates to CASSFMPSGANVLTF.

The rearrangement links TRBV6-2 or TRBV6-3 to TRBJ1-5; D is ambiguous. The CDR3 is 14 residues long. The germline V gene has CDR1 MNHEY and CDR2 SVGEGT. The V end was cut by 6 bases, the J end by 2 bases, with 11 bases between. CDR3 sequence: CASSPIDGNQPQHF. In nucleotides, the CDR3 is TGTGCCAGCAGCCCAATTGATGGCAATCAGCCCCAGCATTTT.

Note on this clonotype: One end of the junction fails to match germline, which may point to a read error. The chain links TRBV6-5 to TRBJ2-2; 11 bases map to TRBD1. The CDR3 has 14 residues. Per germline, CDR1 MNHEY and CDR2 SVGAGI. In nucleotides, the CDR3 is TGTGTCAGCGATCCGGGACAGGGGGCCGGGGAGCTGTTTTTT. Its translation is CVSDPGQGAGELFF.

In its sample, this clonotype was seen many times. The DNA of the CDR3 is TGCGCCAGCAGCTTGGGGCAGGGTGCCAATGAGCAGTTCTTC. It is translated as CASSLGQGANEQFF. The rearrangement links TRBV5-1 to TRBJ2-1, with a weak D call TRBD1 (5 bases). CDR1 and CDR2 from the germline V gene are SGHRS and YFSETQ. Trimming took off 0 bases at V and 6 bases at J, with 10 bases between the two ends. The CDR3 loop spans 14 amino acids.

This clonotype appeared many times. The J gene is TRBJ1-1, the V gene TRBV6-4; tentatively, D is TRBD1 (5 bases). The CDR3 contains 15 residues. V was cut by 3 bases and J by 2 bases, with 13 bases left in between. Per the germline V gene, CDR1 is MRHNA and CDR2 is SNTAGT. Here the CDR3 reads CASSETWGPNTEAFF. The CDR3 region has the DNA TGTGCCAGCAGTGAGACTTGGGGCCCAAACACTGAAGCTTTCTTT.

This clonotype came up once. V usage is TRBV19 and J usage is TRBJ2-7; D is ambiguous. Trimming cost V 9 bases and J 5 bases, with 11 bases left between them. The CDR3 is made up of 11 amino acids. CDR1 and CDR2 (germline): LNHDA, SQIVND (reference sequence). The CDR3 region is CASRSVHEQYF. CDR3 nucleotides: TGTGCCAGCCGATCCGTCCACGAGCAGTACTTC.

This clonotype has a count of ten or more. V gene TRBV12-3 or TRBV12-4 combines with J gene TRBJ1-1, with no clear D. V gave up 5 bases and J gave up 1 base, with 8 bases separating them. The CDR3 runs 13 residues. CDR3 residues: CASSKVPNTEAFF. CDR3 sequence (DNA): TGTGCCAGCAGTAAGGTCCCGAACACTGAAGCTTTCTTT.

The J gene is TRBJ1-2, the V gene TRBV20-1; 8 positions match TRBD1. With V trimmed by 0 bases and J by 7 bases, 4 bases remained unmatched. In germline, CDR1 is DFQATT, CDR2 SNEGSKA (reference sequence). The CDR3 length is 13 residues. CDR3 residues: CSAREAGGSGYTF. The CDR3 nucleotides read TGCAGTGCTAGAGAGGCAGGGGGCAGTGGCTACACCTTC.